This T cell receptor (beta chain) was recovered during a study of blood T cells in healthy people across ages. Only a few counts were recorded for this clonotype. A J-beta primer mix and a sample-barcoded 5' primer were used in a second PCR of roughly 7 to 12 cycles. Each cDNA molecule was tagged by a template-switch adaptor with 12 random nucleotides. Via MiXCR, TCRdb re-called the 5' RACE reads, giving one row per CDR3 protein. Among 1.6 million or so distinct CDR3 sequences listed, roughly 32% were seen once. CDR1 MGHRA and CDR2 YSYEKL come from the germline V gene. The CDR3 is 14 amino acids. V shed 0 bases and J shed 4 bases, with 10 bases lying between them.

Specimen: blood. The TCR sequence derives from a woman under 40 in good health. This sequence joins TRBV4-1 and TRBJ2-7; D gene ambiguous. The CDR3 DNA sequence: TGCGCCAGCAGCCAAGAATATAATAAATACGAGCAGTACTTC. Residues: CASSQEYNKYEQYF.